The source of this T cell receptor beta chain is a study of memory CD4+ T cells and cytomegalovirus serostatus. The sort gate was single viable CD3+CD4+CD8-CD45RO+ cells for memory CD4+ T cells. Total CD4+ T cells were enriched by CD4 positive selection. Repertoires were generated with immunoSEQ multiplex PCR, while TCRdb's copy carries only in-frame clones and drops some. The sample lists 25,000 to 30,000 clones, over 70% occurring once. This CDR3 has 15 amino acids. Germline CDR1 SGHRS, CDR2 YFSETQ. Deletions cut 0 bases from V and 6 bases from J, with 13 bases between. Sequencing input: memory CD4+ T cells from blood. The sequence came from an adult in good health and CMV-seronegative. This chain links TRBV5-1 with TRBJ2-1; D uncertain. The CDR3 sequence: CASSLDPTRANEQFF. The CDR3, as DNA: TGCGCCAGCAGCTTGGACCCGACCCGGGCCAATGAGCAGTTCTTC.